Given below is one T cell receptor (beta chain) in context. What it recognizes is unknown. This entry comes from a study of shared clonotypes between healthy human individuals. Methods used by the authors: Filtering differed because ImmunoSEQ produced junction-only sequences that carried no quality scores. Generated by immunoSEQ multiplex PCR, the TCRdb table keeps only in-frame clones and is missing some. The D gene and trimming were derived from the DNA, and the V and J assignments and clone size from that table. The sample yields more than 400,000 clones, around 96% seen once. Study observations and caveats: Shared across several donors were about 4.8% of the naive CD4 clonotypes. Naive subsets typically showed greater estimated richness than memory subsets. Non-shared clonotypes were found to have lower generation probabilities than the clonotypes that were shared by all four of the sorted-subset donors.

V was pared by 10 bases and J by 5 bases, with 20 bases between. This CDR3 is built from 14 residues. Germline CDR1 reads MDHEN; CDR2 reads SYDVKM. Sequenced input: naive CD4+ T cells sorted from blood. Subset in this sample: CD45RA+ positively selected. This TCR was recovered from a woman aged 25 to 45 in good health. The chain is built from TRBV28 and TRBJ1-2, with unresolved D. The DNA of the CDR3 is TGTGCCATCTACCGTCGCAACCAACAATATGGCTACACCTTC. This encodes CAIYRRNQQYGYTF.